The text below deals with one T cell receptor (beta chain). Original processing methods: Reference gene primer amplification in the assay estimated nucleated cell counts. Method: immunoSEQ multiplex PCR; TCRdb's copy keeps in-frame clones and lacks some. For V, J and clone size, that table is used; D and trimming come from the DNA. The sample lists over 140,000 clones, about 82% occurring once. This record comes from a study of blood T cell repertoires in COVID-19. Per the germline V gene, CDR1 is SGHDN and CDR2 is FVKESK. CDR3 length: 15 residues. With 1 base clipped from V and 4 bases from J, the junction kept 4 bases outside the gene matches.

The TCR was taken from a woman at least 80 years old with active or convalescent COVID-19. V is TRBV14 and J is TRBJ1-5; TRBD1 matches 7 bases. The sequenced material came from peripheral blood. The CDR3 here is CASSQGTGANQPQHF. CDR3 in DNA: TGTGCCAGCAGCCAAGGTACAGGGGCAAATCAGCCCCAGCATTTT.